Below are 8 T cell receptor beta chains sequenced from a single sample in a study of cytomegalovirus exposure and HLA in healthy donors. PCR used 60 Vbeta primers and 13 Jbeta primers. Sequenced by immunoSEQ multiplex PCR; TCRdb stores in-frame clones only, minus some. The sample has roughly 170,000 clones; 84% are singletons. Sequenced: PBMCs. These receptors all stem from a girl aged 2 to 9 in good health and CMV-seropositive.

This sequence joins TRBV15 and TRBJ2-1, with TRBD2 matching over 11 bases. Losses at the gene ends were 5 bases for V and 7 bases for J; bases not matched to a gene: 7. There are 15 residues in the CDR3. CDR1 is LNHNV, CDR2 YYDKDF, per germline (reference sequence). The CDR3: CATSVRTSGSNEQFF. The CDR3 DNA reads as TGTGCCACCAGCGTCCGCACTAGCGGGAGTAATGAGCAGTTCTTC. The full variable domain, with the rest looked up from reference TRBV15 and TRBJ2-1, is DAMVIQNPRYQVTQFGKPVTLSCSQTLNHNVMYWYQQKSSQAPKLLFHYYDKDFNNEADTPDNFQSRRPNTSFCFLDIRSPGLGDTAMYLCATSVRTSGSNEQFFGPGTRLTVL.

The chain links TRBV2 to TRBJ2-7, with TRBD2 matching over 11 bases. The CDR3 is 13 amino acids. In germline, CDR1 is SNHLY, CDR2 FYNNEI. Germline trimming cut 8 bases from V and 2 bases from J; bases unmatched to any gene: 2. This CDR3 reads CASWGLAAYEQYF. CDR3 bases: TGTGCCAGCTGGGGACTAGCGGCCTACGAGCAGTACTTC.

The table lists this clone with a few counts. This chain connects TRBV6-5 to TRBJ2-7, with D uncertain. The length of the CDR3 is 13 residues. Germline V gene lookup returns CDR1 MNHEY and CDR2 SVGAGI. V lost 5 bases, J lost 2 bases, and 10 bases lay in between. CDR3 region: CASSLTETYEQYF. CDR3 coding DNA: TGTGCCAGCAGTCTTACGGAGACCTACGAGCAGTACTTC.

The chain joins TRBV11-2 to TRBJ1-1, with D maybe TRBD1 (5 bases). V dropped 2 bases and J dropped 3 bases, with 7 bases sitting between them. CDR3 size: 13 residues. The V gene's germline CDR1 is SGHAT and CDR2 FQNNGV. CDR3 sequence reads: CASSLQGYTEAFF. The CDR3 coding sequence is TGTGCCAGCAGCTTACAGGGATACACTGAAGCTTTCTTT. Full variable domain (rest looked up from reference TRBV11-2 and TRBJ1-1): EAGVAQSPRYKIIEKRQSVAFWCNPISGHATLYWYQQILGQGPKLLIQFQNNGVVDDSQLPKDRFSAERLKGVDSTLKIQPAKLEDSAVYLCASSLQGYTEAFFGQGTRLTVV.

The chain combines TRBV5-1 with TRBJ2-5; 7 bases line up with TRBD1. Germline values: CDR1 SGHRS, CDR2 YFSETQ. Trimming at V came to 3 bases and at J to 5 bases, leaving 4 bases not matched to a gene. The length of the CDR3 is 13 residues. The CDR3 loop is CASSYRGSETQYF. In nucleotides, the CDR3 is TGCGCCAGCAGCTACAGGGGTTCGGAGACCCAGTACTTC. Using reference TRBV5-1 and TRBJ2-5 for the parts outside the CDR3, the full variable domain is KAGVTQTPRYLIKTRGQQVTLSCSPISGHRSVSWYQQTPGQGLQFLFEYFSETQRNKGNFPGRFSGRQFSNSRSEMNVSTLELGDSALYLCASSYRGSETQYFGPGTRLLVL.

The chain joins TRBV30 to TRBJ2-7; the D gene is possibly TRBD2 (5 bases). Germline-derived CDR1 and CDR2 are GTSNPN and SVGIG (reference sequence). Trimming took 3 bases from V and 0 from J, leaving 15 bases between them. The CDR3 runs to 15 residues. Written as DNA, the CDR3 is TGTGCCTGGAGGCCCTTCGGACTGAGCTCCTACGAGCAGTACTTC. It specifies CAWRPFGLSSYEQYF.

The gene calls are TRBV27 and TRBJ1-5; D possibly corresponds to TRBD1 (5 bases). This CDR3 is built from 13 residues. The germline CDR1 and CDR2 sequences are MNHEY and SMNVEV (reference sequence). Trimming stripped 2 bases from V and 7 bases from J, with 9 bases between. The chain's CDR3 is CASSLQGGQPQHF. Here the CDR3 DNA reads TGTGCCAGCAGTTTACAGGGAGGCCAGCCCCAGCATTTT.

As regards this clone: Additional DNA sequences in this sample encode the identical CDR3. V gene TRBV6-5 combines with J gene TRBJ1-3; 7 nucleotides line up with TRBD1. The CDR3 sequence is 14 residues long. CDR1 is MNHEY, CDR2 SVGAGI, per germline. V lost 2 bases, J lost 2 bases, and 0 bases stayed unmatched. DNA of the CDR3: TGTGCCAGCAGTTACAGGGGGCCTGGAAACACCATATATTTT. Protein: CASSYRGPGNTIYF.